This note documents a single T cell receptor beta chain sequence. The V and J ends lost 6 bases and 9 bases, in that order; junction bases with no gene match: 10. Germline-derived CDR1 and CDR2 are LNHDA and SQIVND (reference sequence). This CDR3 spans 13 amino acids. These data originate in a study of control samples from healthy donors and cancer patients. Profiling relied on immunoSEQ multiplex PCR, and the TCRdb table lists in-frame clones only, not all of them. The sample gives about 130,000 clones, more than 80% of which show up once; 2.5% to 3% is in the top ten. This sequence joins TRBV19 and TRBJ2-7; 8 bases match TRBD2. This sequence originates from a man aged 35 to 55 in good health. The sample taken for sequencing was blood. The CDR3 sequence is CASSPGRDRVQYF. CDR3 sequence (DNA): TGTGCCAGTAGCCCCGGGAGGGACCGTGTGCAGTACTTC.